This T cell receptor beta chain was found in a study of graft-versus-host responses after intestinal transplantation. Across the study: Following induction with anti-thymocyte globulin, all recipients were given tacrolimus and steroids for two to three years.

The data were produced by immunoSEQ multiplex PCR, yet TCRdb's version contains in-frame clones alone and is incomplete. The sample has about 54,000 clones; roughly nine tenths are singletons. The CDR3 extends over 13 amino acids. The germline V and J ends were trimmed by 5 bases and 6 bases, with 16 bases remaining between them. The V gene's germline CDR1 is SQVTM and CDR2 ANQGSEA. Study-level results: Individuals who had graft-donor T cell macrochimerism had allografts that showed high graft-versus-host to host-versus-graft clonal ratios.

Points on this clone: The antigen remains undetermined.

The rearrangement links TRBV29-1 to TRBJ1-1; a possible D gene is TRBD1 (6 bases). The material was PBMCs, obtained about 93 weeks after intestinal transplant. The TCR sequence derives from a human patient who received an intestinal transplant, so some T cells may come from the graft donor. Here the CDR3 reads CSVFQGRGAEAFF. Written as DNA, the CDR3 is TGCAGCGTTTTCCAGGGGCGAGGGGCTGAAGCTTTCTTT.